This paragraph covers one TCR beta chain sequence. This sample is part of a study of CD8+CD57+ T cells in acquired aplastic anemia. Genomic DNA constituted the template upon which TCR beta VDJ and CDR3 profiling was performed. TCRdb processed the reads anew with MiXCR; each CDR3 protein has one entry. The sample shows under 500,000 distinct CDR3 sequences, approximately 33% of them seen only once. Germline V gives CDR1 MNHNS, CDR2 SASEGT. Trimming cost V 7 bases and J 5 bases, with 20 bases left between them. The CDR3 is 15 residues long. Before being chosen for sequencing, patients had shown CD8+CD57+ cell expansion by flow cytometry.

Sequenced input: sorted CD4+, CD8+, or CD8+CD57+ T cells (not recorded which) from PBMCs. The source is a human donor with aplastic anemia. The V and J genes are TRBV6-1 and TRBJ2-5; a weak D match, TRBD2 (6 bases). The DNA of the CDR3 is TGTGCCAGCAAAACGGGACTTAGAGTAGAGGAGACCCAGTACTTC. Encoded protein: CASKTGLRVEETQYF.